A single sample gave rise to the 21 T cell receptor beta chains below, sequenced in a study of technical replicates of blood from a handful of donors. Only in-frame clones appear in the TCRdb table, and some are missing; sequencing was by immunoSEQ multiplex PCR. The repertoire holds under 15,000 clones, with 90% to 95% as singletons. The sample was PBMCs. The source is a human donor in good health.

This sequence joins TRBV7-2 and TRBJ2-5; 9 bases agree with TRBD1. V trimming: 5 bases; J trimming: 3 bases; junction bases outside the gene matches: 13. In germline, CDR1 is SGHTA, CDR2 FQGNSA. The CDR3 length is 17 residues. The CDR3 region is CASSPGRQGGHKETQYF. The DNA for the CDR3 is TGTGCCAGCAGCCCTGGGCGACAGGGGGGCCATAAAGAGACCCAGTACTTC.

The J gene is TRBJ2-1, the V gene TRBV7-2; the match to TRBD2 covers 9 bases. V gave up 3 bases and J gave up 7 bases; unmatched junction bases: 7. Germline CDR1 and CDR2: SGHTA and FQGNSA. This CDR3 contains 15 residues. CDR3 bases: TGTGCCAGCAGCTTGGGACTAGCTTACAGGAATGAGCAGTTCTTC. This translates into CASSLGLAYRNEQFF. Complete variable domain (other parts from reference TRBV7-2 and TRBJ2-1): GAGVSQSPSNKVTEKGKDVELRCDPISGHTALYWYRQSLGQGLEFLIYFQGNSAPDKSGLPSDRFSAERTGGSVSTLTIQRTQQEDSAVYLCASSLGLAYRNEQFFGPGTRLTVL.

V and J are TRBV5-1 and TRBJ2-2, with 14 bases lining up with TRBD2. Germline V gene lookup returns CDR1 SGHRS and CDR2 YFSETQ. V shed 4 bases, J shed 5 bases, and the junction held 7 bases outside the gene matches. The CDR3 is 17 residues long. This CDR3 is CASSGGLAGAGTGELFF. The CDR3 DNA sequence: TGCGCCAGCAGCGGGGGACTAGCGGGAGCAGGTACCGGGGAGCTGTTTTTT.

The chain joins TRBV29-1 to TRBJ2-7; 10 nucleotides line up with TRBD2. CDR3 size: 14 residues. CDR1 is SQVTM, CDR2 ANQGSEA, per germline. The ends lost 4 bases at V and 2 bases at J; junction bases unmatched: 5. In DNA, the CDR3 is TGCAGCGTTGCGGCTAGCGGGAGCCCCTACGAGCAGTACTTC. Translation gives CSVAASGSPYEQYF.

This rearrangement joins TRBV7-9 to TRBJ2-6; D uncertain. V was pared by 5 bases and J by 2 bases, with 10 bases between. The CDR3 is made up of 15 amino acids. Germline assignment: CDR1 SEHNR and CDR2 FQNEAQ (reference sequence). The CDR3 protein is CASSPGGAGANVLTF. The DNA of the CDR3 is TGTGCCAGCAGCCCCGGTGGAGCTGGGGCCAACGTCCTGACTTTC. Variable domain in full (rest from reference TRBV7-9 and TRBJ2-6): DTGVSQNPRHKITKRGQNVTFRCDPISEHNRLYWYRQTLGQGPEFLTYFQNEAQLEKSRLLSDRFSAERPKGSFSTLEIQRTEQGDSAMYLCASSPGGAGANVLTFGAGSRLTVL.

CDR3 region: CSARDQDRVVV. The CDR3 DNA reads TGCAGTGCTAGAGACCAGGACAGGGTGGTCGTC. The V call is TRBV20-1, the J call TRBJ2-7; TRBD1 agrees at 8 bases. The germline CDR1 and CDR2 sequences are DFQATT and SNEGSKA (reference sequence). This CDR3 has 11 residues.

The DNA for the CDR3 is TGTGCCAGCAGCCCGGGACTAGCGAATGAGCAGTTCTTC. Residues: CASSPGLANEQFF. This chain joins TRBV13 and TRBJ2-1, with 10 positions matching TRBD2. The CDR3 spans 13 residues. From germline, CDR1 is PRHDT and CDR2 FYEKMQ (reference sequence). The V gene end was trimmed by 5 bases and the J gene end by 7 bases; junction bases not matched to a gene: 2.

This clone was recorded once. The chain is built from TRBV19 and TRBJ2-3; 8 nucleotides align to TRBD2. The CDR3 is 14 residues long. CDR1 is LNHDA, CDR2 SQIVND, per germline (reference sequence). Trimming at V came to 10 bases and at J to 0 bases, leaving 6 bases not matched to a gene. CDR3 DNA: TGTGCCACCCAGGCTAGCGGGAGCACAGATACGCAGTATTTT. Protein sequence: CATQASGSTDTQYF.

The V call is TRBV9, the J call TRBJ1-1; perhaps TRBD1 as D (5 bases). V gave up 0 bases and J gave up 4 bases, with 16 bases separating them. The CDR3 extends over 16 amino acids. Germline loops: CDR1 SGDLS, CDR2 YYNGEE. The CDR3 DNA is TGTGCCAGCAGCGTAGGGGACTTACCCCTGGGCACTGAAGCTTTCTTT. Encoded protein: CASSVGDLPLGTEAFF.

The chain uses TRBV5-8 and TRBJ1-4; 7 nucleotides agree with TRBD1. The CDR3 runs to 16 residues. The J segment lost 8 bases and the V segment lost 3 bases, leaving 13 bases of the junction unmatched. Germline CDR1 reads SGHTS; CDR2 reads YDEGEE. The CDR3 DNA follows: TGTGCCAGCAGCTCCTCACCGGGACAGTATTTCGAAAAACTGTTTTTT. As protein: CASSSSPGQYFEKLFF.

The rearrangement uses TRBV5-6 and TRBJ1-4, with D possibly matching TRBD1 (5 bases). Trimming stripped 2 bases from V and 3 bases from J, with 11 bases between. The germline V gene encodes CDR1 SGHDT and CDR2 YYEEEE. There are 15 residues in the CDR3. DNA of the CDR3: TGTGCCAGCAGCTTCCAGGGTGGCCCTAATGAAAAACTGTTTTTT. Its protein product is CASSFQGGPNEKLFF. Together with reference TRBV5-6 and TRBJ1-4, the CDR3 gives the full variable domain: DAGVTQSPTHLIKTRGQQVTLRCSPKSGHDTVSWYQQALGQGPQFIFQYYEEEERQRGNFPDRFSGHQFPNYSSELNVNALLLGDSALYLCASSFQGGPNEKLFFGSGTQLSVL.

The rearrangement uses TRBV19 and TRBJ1-2; 10 nucleotides agree with TRBD1. Trimming removed 3 bases from V and 8 bases from J; junction bases left unmatched: 12. The CDR3 runs to 16 residues. Germline V gene lookup returns CDR1 LNHDA and CDR2 SQIVND (reference sequence). CDR3 protein: CASSIPDRGPSYGYTF. In DNA, the CDR3 is TGTGCCAGTAGTATTCCCGACAGGGGGCCAAGTTACGGCTACACCTTC.

The V and J genes are TRBV5-1 and TRBJ2-2, with D possibly TRBD1 on 6 matching bases. The germline V gene encodes CDR1 SGHRS and CDR2 YFSETQ. The CDR3 has 16 amino acids. V lost 2 bases and J lost 5, with 16 bases in between. The CDR3: CASSLGGTAGTGELFF. CDR3 coding DNA: TGCGCCAGCAGCTTAGGGGGAACTGCAGGGACCGGGGAGCTGTTTTTT.

V is TRBV5-1 and J is TRBJ2-2; 9 nucleotides line up with TRBD1. V lost 6 bases and J lost 4; bases outside the gene matches: 10. Germline CDR1 SGHRS, CDR2 YFSETQ. The CDR3 consists of 16 residues. In DNA form, the CDR3 reads TGCGCCAGCACCTCTACAGGGGGCTTGGTCACCGGGGAGCTGTTTTTT. Protein sequence: CASTSTGGLVTGELFF.

The chain couples TRBV5-1 to TRBJ2-7; 9 bases match TRBD2. The junction had 6 bases not matched to a gene; V was cut back by 0 bases and J by 5 bases. Germline values: CDR1 SGHRS, CDR2 YFSETQ. The CDR3 has 15 residues. CDR3 nucleotides: TGCGCCAGCAGCTTGGGTGGCGGGAGGGGTAACGAGCAGTACTTC. Translated: CASSLGGGRGNEQYF.

The chain has TRBV29-1 and TRBJ2-7; 8 nucleotides match TRBD2. The V segment lost 6 bases and the J segment 1 base; nucleotides outside the gene matches: 11. There are 15 residues in the CDR3. Germline CDR1 and CDR2: SQVTM and ANQGSEA. Written as DNA, the CDR3 is TGCAGCGTCCGACTAGCGTCTGCGGGATCCTACGAGCAGTACTTC. Protein sequence: CSVRLASAGSYEQYF.

V usage is TRBV6-5 and J usage is TRBJ2-7; 9 bases line up with TRBD1. Germline lookup yields CDR1 MNHEY and CDR2 SVGAGI. The length of the CDR3 is 15 residues. V lost 6 bases to trimming and J lost 4 bases; unmatched junction nucleotides: 10. The CDR3 nucleotides read TGTGCCAGCAGCATCACCGGGACAGGGCAGTACGAGCAGTACTTC. It encodes CASSITGTGQYEQYF.

The rearrangement links TRBV30 to TRBJ2-6; the D gene is possibly TRBD2 (6 bases). The CDR3 loop spans 16 amino acids. The ends were cut back, 1 base at V and 0 bases at J, with 10 bases in the middle. Germline CDR1 GTSNPN, CDR2 SVGIG (reference sequence). This CDR3 reads CAWSAGGTSGANVLTF. As DNA, the CDR3 is TGTGCCTGGAGTGCTGGAGGGACCTCTGGGGCCAACGTCCTGACTTTC.

The chain has TRBV10-3 and TRBJ1-2; 9 bases fit TRBD1. CDR1 and CDR2 from the germline V gene are ENHRY and SYGVKD. The CDR3 contains 15 residues. Trimming took 2 bases from V and 7 from J; bases not matched to a gene: 8. CDR3 coding DNA: TGTGCCATCAGTGAGCCGGGACAGGGTCGGGGTGGCTACACCTTC. As protein: CAISEPGQGRGGYTF.

V and J are TRBV5-1 and TRBJ2-7; TRBD2 matches 12 bases. Germline values: CDR1 SGHRS, CDR2 YFSETQ. V dropped 2 bases and J dropped 2; count of bases not matched to a gene: 2. The CDR3 totals 15 residues. The CDR3 DNA sequence: TGCGCCAGCAGCTTTACTAGCGGGGGGACCTACGAGCAGTACTTC. Encoded protein: CASSFTSGGTYEQYF.

The chain is built from TRBV9 and TRBJ2-7, with a tentative D call TRBD1 (6 bases). This CDR3 has 14 amino acids. V was trimmed by 0 bases and J by 2 bases, leaving 9 bases between them. The V gene's germline CDR1 is SGDLS and CDR2 YYNGEE. The CDR3 nucleotides are TGTGCCAGCAGCGTAGCTACAGGGACCTACGAGCAGTACTTC. Protein product: CASSVATGTYEQYF.